These 5 T cell receptor beta chains came from one sample sequenced in a study of identical twins. TCRdb processed the 5' RACE reads anew with MiXCR; each CDR3 protein has one entry. The sample records roughly 350,000 distinct CDR3 sequences, approximately 9.1% being singletons. Sequencing was carried out using naive T cells sorted from blood. These receptors were collected from a woman aged 50 to 65 in good health.

Many counts were recorded for this clonotype. The CDR3 loop reads CASSSTSGGTDTQYF. The CDR3, as DNA: TGTGCCAGCAGTTCGACTAGCGGGGGCACAGATACGCAGTATTTT. This chain links TRBV12-3 or TRBV12-4 with TRBJ2-3; 11 nucleotides align to TRBD2. The CDR3 extends over 15 amino acids. V trimming: 4 bases; J trimming: 1 base; junction bases outside the gene matches: 1.

This clonotype was seen a few times. The chain has TRBV7-9 and TRBJ2-4, with D possibly TRBD1 on 6 matching bases. The CDR3 runs 14 residues. V lost 1 base, J lost 5 bases, and 9 bases lay in between. Germline V gives CDR1 SEHNR, CDR2 FQNEAQ (reference sequence). The CDR3 here is CASSLGTVENIQYF. In nucleotides, the CDR3 is TGTGCCAGCAGCTTAGGGACAGTGGAAAACATTCAGTACTTC.

The chain recombines TRBV19 with TRBJ2-6; D is undetermined. This CDR3 spans 13 amino acids. Trimming left V 10 bases short and J 2 bases short, with 9 bases between. Looked up from germline, CDR1 is LNHDA and CDR2 is SQIVND (reference sequence). CDR3 in DNA: TGTGCCACCCGGCTGACTGGGGCCAACGTCCTGACTTTC. This encodes CATRLTGANVLTF.

This clonotype was seen at least ten times. The genes are TRBV4-1 and TRBJ2-3, with D possibly TRBD2 on 6 matching bases. The CDR3 is made up of 17 amino acids. The germline V gene encodes CDR1 MGHRA and CDR2 YSYEKL. The V end lost 1 base, the J end lost 1 base, and 15 bases lay between the germline ends. For the CDR3, the DNA is TGCGCCAGCAGCCAAGGACTAGGAATTGGGCGCACAGATACGCAGTATTTT. Its translation is CASSQGLGIGRTDTQYF.

This clonotype was picked up many times. The rearrangement uses TRBV5-1 and TRBJ1-1, with 9 bases matching TRBD1. The germline V gene encodes CDR1 SGHRS and CDR2 YFSETQ. J was trimmed by 1 base and V by 0 bases; bases with no gene match: 4. This CDR3 has 16 residues. CDR3 nucleotide sequence: TGCGCCAGCAGCTTGGTGTCGGGACAGGGGAACACTGAAGCTTTCTTT. It specifies CASSLVSGQGNTEAFF. The full variable domain, in which reference TRBV5-1 and TRBJ1-1 provide the parts outside the CDR3, is KAGVTQTPRYLIKTRGQQVTLSCSPISGHRSVSWYQQTPGQGLQFLFEYFSETQRNKGNFPGRFSGRQFSNSRSEMNVSTLELGDSALYLCASSLVSGQGNTEAFFGQGTRLTVV.